The rows below give T cell receptor beta chains drawn from one sample of a study of blood T cell repertoires in COVID-19. Clones were read by immunoSEQ multiplex PCR, and TCRdb kept only the in-frame ones, dropping some. The table includes 250,000 to 400,000 clones, roughly 90% detected once. What was sequenced was peripheral blood. The receptors stem from a woman aged 25 to 39 with COVID-19, enrolled during active disease. The CDR3 runs from the conserved cysteine through the conserved F or W. The D gene is left open where the match is weak. Clone size is not always given. Where it is, it says once, few, many or a class for expanded clones.

cdr3_length: 14; v_call: TRBV3-1/TRBV3-2; j_call: TRBJ2-2; d_call: -; clone_size: -; cdr3_aa: CASSQIRGTGELFF; cdr3_nt: TGTGCCAGCAGCCAAATCAGAGGCACCGGGGAGCTGTTTTTT
cdr3_length: 12; v_call: TRBV15; j_call: TRBJ1-5; d_call: -; clone_size: -; cdr3_aa: CATSRDKQPQHF; cdr3_nt: TGTGCCACCAGCAGAGATAAACAGCCCCAGCATTTT
cdr3_length: 15; v_call: TRBV25-1; j_call: TRBJ1-2; d_call: -; clone_size: -; cdr3_aa: CASSDSGVNNYGYTF; cdr3_nt: TGTGCCAGCAGTGACTCAGGGGTAAATAACTATGGCTACACCTTC
cdr3_length: 14; v_call: TRBV5-5; j_call: TRBJ1-2; d_call: TRBD1; clone_size: -; cdr3_aa: CASSRDRVNYGYTF; cdr3_nt: TGTGCCAGCAGCCGCGACAGGGTGAACTATGGCTACACCTTC
cdr3_length: 15; v_call: TRBV30; j_call: TRBJ1-4; d_call: TRBD1; clone_size: few; cdr3_aa: CAWSAQGTGREKLFF; cdr3_nt: TGTGCCTGGAGTGCTCAAGGGACAGGGAGGGAAAAACTGTTTTTT
cdr3_length: 14; v_call: TRBV7-7; j_call: TRBJ2-5; d_call: TRBD2; clone_size: once; cdr3_aa: CASSLARLAETQYF; cdr3_nt: TGTGCCAGCAGCTTAGCGAGACTAGCAGAGACCCAGTACTTC
cdr3_length: 13; v_call: TRBV5-4; j_call: TRBJ2-7; d_call: -; clone_size: -; cdr3_aa: CASSLTTVAEQYF; cdr3_nt: TGTGCCAGCAGCCTGACTACAGTAGCCGAGCAGTACTTC
cdr3_length: 14; v_call: TRBV5-4; j_call: TRBJ1-2; d_call: TRBD1; clone_size: -; cdr3_aa: CASSGTDRIKGYTF; cdr3_nt: TGTGCCAGCAGCGGGACGGACAGGATAAAGGGCTACACCTTC
cdr3_length: 15; v_call: TRBV5-5; j_call: TRBJ2-2; d_call: -; clone_size: many; cdr3_aa: CASSLAQGYTGELFF; cdr3_nt: TGTGCCAGCAGCTTGGCCCAGGGGTACACCGGGGAGCTGTTTTTT
cdr3_length: 16; v_call: TRBV11-2; j_call: TRBJ2-1; d_call: TRBD2; clone_size: -; cdr3_aa: CASSLGASGVYNEQFF; cdr3_nt: TGTGCCAGCAGCTTAGGTGCTAGCGGGGTTTACAATGAGCAGTTCTTC
cdr3_length: 15; v_call: TRBV7-6; j_call: TRBJ1-3; d_call: -; clone_size: -; cdr3_aa: CASSLNAISGNTIYF; cdr3_nt: TGTGCCAGCAGCCTTAACGCTATCTCTGGAAACACCATATATTTT
cdr3_length: 15; v_call: TRBV28; j_call: TRBJ2-2; d_call: TRBD2; clone_size: -; cdr3_aa: CASSSLAGATGELFF; cdr3_nt: TGTGCCAGCAGTTCTCTAGCGGGAGCTACCGGGGAGCTGTTTTTT
cdr3_length: 13; v_call: TRBV19; j_call: TRBJ1-5; d_call: -; clone_size: -; cdr3_aa: CASSISPNQPQHF; cdr3_nt: TGTGCCAGTAGTATTAGCCCTAATCAGCCCCAGCATTTT
cdr3_length: 12; v_call: TRBV19; j_call: TRBJ1-4; d_call: -; clone_size: -; cdr3_aa: CASSIVNEKLFF; cdr3_nt: TGTGCCAGTAGTATAGTAAATGAAAAACTGTTTTTT
cdr3_length: 16; v_call: TRBV19; j_call: TRBJ1-2; d_call: -; clone_size: once; cdr3_aa: CASSLTSGPANYGYTF; cdr3_nt: TGTGCCAGTAGTCTTACTAGCGGGCCCGCGAACTATGGCTACACCTTC
cdr3_length: 15; v_call: TRBV4-1; j_call: TRBJ1-5; d_call: -; clone_size: once; cdr3_aa: CASSQGDFLNQPQHF; cdr3_nt: TGCGCCAGCAGCCAAGGGGACTTCTTAAATCAGCCCCAGCATTTT
cdr3_length: 16; v_call: TRBV19; j_call: TRBJ1-1; d_call: -; clone_size: once; cdr3_aa: CASSIEGRGFGTEAFF; cdr3_nt: TGTGCCAGTAGTATAGAAGGCAGAGGTTTTGGCACTGAAGCTTTCTTT
cdr3_length: 13; v_call: TRBV5-1; j_call: TRBJ2-7; d_call: TRBD1; clone_size: -; cdr3_aa: CASSSGQGIGQYF; cdr3_nt: TGCGCCAGCAGCAGCGGACAGGGAATCGGGCAGTACTTC
cdr3_length: 14; v_call: TRBV11-2; j_call: TRBJ2-7; d_call: TRBD1; clone_size: -; cdr3_aa: CASSVGQGAYEQYF; cdr3_nt: TGTGCCAGCAGCGTCGGACAGGGGGCCTACGAGCAGTACTTC
cdr3_length: 14; v_call: TRBV7-9; j_call: TRBJ2-1; d_call: TRBD1; clone_size: -; cdr3_aa: CASSLDRGLNEQFF; cdr3_nt: TGTGCCAGCAGCTTAGACAGGGGGTTAAATGAGCAGTTCTTC
cdr3_length: 15; v_call: TRBV27; j_call: TRBJ1-1; d_call: -; clone_size: -; cdr3_aa: CASSLSPAANTEAFF; cdr3_nt: TGTGCCAGCAGTTTATCGCCGGCGGCTAACACTGAAGCTTTCTTT
cdr3_length: 18; v_call: TRBV11-2; j_call: TRBJ1-1; d_call: TRBD1; clone_size: once; cdr3_aa: CASSFGGTGPLVNTEAFF; cdr3_nt: TGTGCCAGCAGTTTCGGCGGGACAGGCCCTCTGGTGAACACTGAAGCTTTCTTT
cdr3_length: 16; v_call: TRBV18; j_call: TRBJ1-1; d_call: -; clone_size: -; cdr3_aa: CASSPLDRTMNTEAFF; cdr3_nt: TGTGCCAGCTCACCCCTGGACAGAACCATGAACACTGAAGCTTTCTTT
cdr3_length: 15; v_call: TRBV4-1; j_call: TRBJ2-7; d_call: -; clone_size: -; cdr3_aa: CASSHTQGLPYEQYF; cdr3_nt: TGCGCCAGCAGCCACACTCAGGGTCTCCCCTACGAGCAGTACTTC
cdr3_length: 19; v_call: TRBV28; j_call: TRBJ2-4; d_call: TRBD2; clone_size: -; cdr3_aa: CASSSPGLAGGVAKNIQYF; cdr3_nt: TGTGCCAGCAGTTCTCCGGGACTAGCGGGAGGGGTAGCCAAAAACATTCAGTACTTC
cdr3_length: 15; v_call: TRBV7-2; j_call: TRBJ2-3; d_call: TRBD2; clone_size: -; cdr3_aa: CASSLGTSGTDTQYF; cdr3_nt: TGTGCCAGCAGCTTAGGGACTAGCGGCACAGATACGCAGTATTTT
cdr3_length: 14; v_call: TRBV19; j_call: TRBJ1-1; d_call: -; clone_size: -; cdr3_aa: CASSIANGNTEAFF; cdr3_nt: TGTGCCAGTAGTATAGCGAACGGGAACACTGAAGCTTTCTTT
cdr3_length: 17; v_call: TRBV19; j_call: TRBJ2-3; d_call: TRBD2; clone_size: -; cdr3_aa: CASRPIRKKRETDTQYF; cdr3_nt: TGTGCCAGTCGCCCTATCCGGAAGAAGCGGGAGACAGATACGCAGTATTTT
cdr3_length: 13; v_call: TRBV30; j_call: TRBJ1-1; d_call: -; clone_size: -; cdr3_aa: CAWSVQENTEAFF; cdr3_nt: TGTGCCTGGAGTGTACAGGAGAACACTGAAGCTTTCTTT
cdr3_length: 12; v_call: TRBV5-5; j_call: TRBJ2-1; d_call: -; clone_size: -; cdr3_aa: CASSLNEFEQFF; cdr3_nt: TGTGCCAGCAGCTTGAACGAGTTTGAGCAGTTCTTC
cdr3_length: 14; v_call: TRBV5-1; j_call: TRBJ2-5; d_call: -; clone_size: once; cdr3_aa: CASSLSSAQETQYF; cdr3_nt: TGCGCCAGCAGCTTGTCTAGCGCTCAAGAGACCCAGTACTTC
cdr3_length: 14; v_call: TRBV15; j_call: TRBJ2-7; d_call: TRBD2; clone_size: -; cdr3_aa: CATGSGGPVYEQYF; cdr3_nt: TGTGCCACCGGGAGCGGGGGTCCAGTCTACGAGCAGTACTTC
cdr3_length: 12; v_call: TRBV5-5; j_call: TRBJ1-2; d_call: -; clone_size: few; cdr3_aa: CASSLREDGYTF; cdr3_nt: TGTGCCAGCAGCTTAAGGGAGGATGGCTACACCTTC
cdr3_length: 13; v_call: TRBV5-1; j_call: TRBJ1-1; d_call: TRBD1; clone_size: -; cdr3_aa: CASSWGQSAEAFF; cdr3_nt: TGCGCCAGCAGCTGGGGACAGAGCGCTGAAGCTTTCTTT
cdr3_length: 12; v_call: TRBV6-5; j_call: TRBJ2-7; d_call: -; clone_size: -; cdr3_aa: CASSTQGYEQYF; cdr3_nt: TGTGCCAGCAGTACGCAGGGCTACGAGCAGTACTTC
cdr3_length: 15; v_call: TRBV27; j_call: TRBJ2-2; d_call: TRBD1; clone_size: -; cdr3_aa: CASSLRDRVHGELFF; cdr3_nt: TGTGCCAGCAGTTTGAGAGACAGGGTCCACGGGGAGCTGTTTTTT
cdr3_length: 18; v_call: TRBV27; j_call: TRBJ1-2; d_call: -; clone_size: -; cdr3_aa: CASSFSPQWGLLNYGYTF; cdr3_nt: TGTGCCAGCAGTTTTAGTCCCCAATGGGGCCTACTAAACTATGGCTACACCTTC
cdr3_length: 12; v_call: TRBV11-2; j_call: TRBJ2-7; d_call: -; clone_size: -; cdr3_aa: CASSPVVYEQYF; cdr3_nt: TGTGCCAGCAGCCCGGTTGTCTACGAGCAGTACTTC
cdr3_length: 14; v_call: TRBV20-1; j_call: TRBJ2-7; d_call: -; clone_size: few; cdr3_aa: CSASFGRGVAEQYF; cdr3_nt: TGCAGTGCTAGTTTTGGCAGGGGGGTTGCCGAGCAGTACTTC
cdr3_length: 19; v_call: TRBV10-3; j_call: TRBJ2-7; d_call: -; clone_size: -; cdr3_aa: CAISESTLEGLHYSYEQYF; cdr3_nt: TGTGCCATCAGTGAGTCGACTCTTGAGGGACTCCATTACTCCTACGAGCAGTACTTC
cdr3_length: 15; v_call: TRBV11-2; j_call: TRBJ1-1; d_call: TRBD1; clone_size: -; cdr3_aa: CASSLGGQGHTEAFF; cdr3_nt: TGTGCCAGCAGCTTAGGGGGACAGGGCCACACTGAAGCTTTCTTT
cdr3_length: 16; v_call: TRBV5-6; j_call: TRBJ2-3; d_call: TRBD1; clone_size: -; cdr3_aa: CASSATGTGGRDVRGF; cdr3_nt: TGTGCCAGCAGCGCTACGGGGACAGGGGGCAGGGACGTCAGAGGATTT
cdr3_length: 13; v_call: TRBV29-1; j_call: TRBJ1-2; d_call: -; clone_size: -; cdr3_aa: CSVDNQGINGYTF; cdr3_nt: TGCAGCGTGGATAACCAGGGGATCAATGGCTACACCTTC
cdr3_length: 13; v_call: TRBV27; j_call: TRBJ1-3; d_call: -; clone_size: once; cdr3_aa: CASSSHSGNTIYF; cdr3_nt: TGTGCCAGCAGTTCCCACTCTGGAAACACCATATATTTT
cdr3_length: 15; v_call: TRBV5-1; j_call: TRBJ2-7; d_call: -; clone_size: -; cdr3_aa: CASSLGGRRVDEQYF; cdr3_nt: TGCGCCAGCAGCTTGGGGGGGCGCCGTGTGGACGAGCAGTACTTC